One sample yielded the 28 T cell receptor beta chains listed below, sequenced in a study of blood T cell repertoires in COVID-19. Generated by immunoSEQ multiplex PCR, the TCRdb table keeps only in-frame clones and is missing some. The profile shows about 230,000 clones, 84% of them singletons. The sequenced sample was peripheral blood. The receptors come from a woman over 75 with active or convalescent COVID-19.

V gene TRBV6-5 combines with J gene TRBJ2-5, with 12 bases that match TRBD1. There are 14 residues in the CDR3. V trimming: 8 bases; J trimming: 1 base; junction bases outside the gene matches: 2. Germline V gene sequence: CDR1 MNHEY, CDR2 SVGAGI. The CDR3 sequence is CASRDRGRQETQYF. The CDR3 region has the DNA TGTGCCAGCCGGGACAGGGGGCGCCAAGAGACCCAGTACTTC.

J is TRBJ2-2 and V is TRBV12-3 or TRBV12-4; D not certain. The V end lost 5 bases, the J end lost 6 bases, and 7 bases lay between the germline ends. The CDR3 totals 12 residues. CDR3: CASSHSAGELFF. CDR3 in DNA: TGTGCCAGCAGTCATAGTGCCGGGGAGCTGTTTTTT.

The CDR3 DNA is TGTGCCAGCAGTGAAGGTGGACAGGGAAGTTATAGCAATCAGCCCCAGCATTTT. Protein: CASSEGGQGSYSNQPQHF. The chain recombines TRBV6-1 with TRBJ1-5, with 8 bases that match TRBD1. Trimming at V came to 1 base and at J to 0 bases, leaving 8 bases not matched to a gene. This CDR3 comprises 18 residues. Germline CDR1 is MNHNS and CDR2 is SASEGT.

The table lists this clone with a few counts. The CDR3 DNA follows: TGTGCCAGCAGCCTCAGGGGTTCTGGAAACACCATATATTTT. Amino acid sequence: CASSLRGSGNTIYF. V usage is TRBV5-4 and J usage is TRBJ1-3; TRBD1 is a possible D gene (6 bases). Trimming stripped 4 bases from V and 1 base from J, with 9 bases between. This CDR3 has 14 amino acids. CDR1 SGHNT and CDR2 YYREEE come from the germline V gene (reference sequence). Full variable domain (remainder filled in from reference TRBV5-4 and TRBJ1-3): ETGVTQSPTHLIKTRGQQVTLRCSSQSGHNTVSWYQQALGQGPQFIFQYYREEENGRGNFPPRFSGLQFPNYSSELNVNALELDDSALYLCASSLRGSGNTIYFGEGSWLTVV.

Points on this clone: Germline and junction disagree at one end, which may indicate a read error. The chain employs TRBV7-2 and TRBJ1-3; 7 nucleotides align to TRBD1. This CDR3 has 15 amino acids. Germline CDR1 reads SGHTA; CDR2 reads FQGNSA. CDR3: CASTLQGTTGNTIYF. The CDR3 DNA sequence: TGTGCCAGCACCTTACAGGGGACGACGGGAAACACCATATATTTT. Drawing the rest from reference TRBV7-2 and TRBJ1-3, the complete variable domain is GAGVSQSPSNKVTEKGKDVELRCDPISGHTALYWYRQSLGQGLEFLIYFQGNSAPDKSGLPSDRFSAERTGGSVSTLTIQRTQQEDSAVYLCASTLQGTTGNTIYFGEGSWLTVV.

CDR3 sequence (DNA): TGTGCCAGCAGGAGTACTAGCGGGGTTTCAGGGGATACGCAGTATTTT. Encoded protein: CASRSTSGVSGDTQYF. The chain has TRBV25-1 and TRBJ2-3; TRBD2 aligns across 10 bases. CDR1 and CDR2 from the germline V gene are MGHDK and SYGVNS. With 6 bases clipped from V and 6 bases from J, the junction kept 12 bases outside the gene matches. The CDR3 sequence is 16 residues long.

The chain links TRBV18 to TRBJ2-7; TRBD2 matches at 7 bases. Per the germline V gene, CDR1 is KGHSH and CDR2 is LQKENI. The ends lost 5 bases at V and 0 bases at J; junction bases unmatched: 13. The CDR3 contains 17 residues. CDR3 loop: CASSVMLSGGGSYEQYF. Written as DNA, the CDR3 is TGTGCCAGCTCAGTGATGCTCAGTGGCGGGGGCTCCTACGAGCAGTACTTC.

The chain joins TRBV30 to TRBJ2-3; TRBD2 matches at 10 bases. CDR1 GTSNPN and CDR2 SVGIG come from the germline V gene (reference sequence). V was pared by 3 bases and J by 10 bases, with 4 bases of the junction left unmatched. The CDR3 runs to 12 residues. CDR3 DNA sequence: TGTGCCTGGAGACCTAGCGGGGGTGCGCAGTATTTT. Protein sequence: CAWRPSGGAQYF.

The chain joins TRBV6-5 to TRBJ1-1, with unresolved D. V shed 5 bases and J shed 5 bases, with 15 bases lying between them. Germline CDR1 MNHEY, CDR2 SVGAGI. The CDR3 loop spans 14 amino acids. The CDR3 DNA reads TGTGCCAGCAGTCCCCCGGGTGGGAGGACTGAAGCTTTCTTT. The encoded protein is CASSPPGGRTEAFF.

The chain combines TRBV9 with TRBJ2-2; possibly TRBD2 for D (5 bases). The CDR3 contains 14 residues. CDR1 SGDLS and CDR2 YYNGEE come from the germline V gene. V gave up 4 bases and J gave up 5 bases, with 12 bases separating them. Here the CDR3 DNA reads TGTGCCAGCAGCTCCCCTACTAGGACCGGGGAGCTGTTTTTT. Its protein is CASSSPTRTGELFF.

CDR3 sequence reads: CASTSSSGQGPVGNEKLFF. Written as DNA, the CDR3 is TGTGCCAGCACTTCATCCTCCGGACAGGGGCCGGTAGGGAATGAAAAACTGTTTTTT. The chain couples TRBV7-9 to TRBJ1-4, with 9 bases that match TRBD1. The junction had 20 bases not matched to a gene; V was cut back by 7 bases and J by 5 bases. The CDR3 covers 19 residues. Germline V gene data show CDR1 as SEHNR and CDR2 as FQNEAQ (reference sequence). Using reference TRBV7-9 and TRBJ1-4 for the parts outside the CDR3, the full variable domain is DTGVSQNPRHKITKRGQNVTFRCDPISEHNRLYWYRQTLGQGPEFLTYFQNEAQLEKSRLLSDRFSAERPKGSFSTLEIQRTEQGDSAMYLCASTSSSGQGPVGNEKLFFGSGTQLSVL.

The V gene is TRBV5-1, the J gene TRBJ2-1; 13 bases align to TRBD2. The CDR3 runs to 15 residues. Germline-derived CDR1 and CDR2 are SGHRS and YFSETQ. Trimming cost V 0 bases and J 9 bases; bases outside gene matches: 3. CDR3 sequence: CASSLGLAGGGEQFF. The CDR3 nucleotides are TGCGCCAGCAGCTTGGGACTAGCGGGAGGTGGTGAGCAGTTCTTC.

The V call is TRBV19, the J call TRBJ2-3; 9 bases align to TRBD1. The junction had 12 bases not matched to a gene; V was cut back by 4 bases and J by 4 bases. This CDR3 has 17 residues. Germline CDR1 LNHDA, CDR2 SQIVND (reference sequence). The CDR3 reads CASSRKGTGLGSDTQYF. Here the CDR3 DNA reads TGTGCCAGTAGTAGGAAAGGGACAGGGCTGGGCTCAGATACGCAGTATTTT.

This chain uses TRBV5-1 with TRBJ2-2, with TRBD1 as a possible D gene (6 bases). Germline V gene data show CDR1 as SGHRS and CDR2 as YFSETQ. The V end was cut by 4 bases, the J end by 1 base, with 11 bases between. This CDR3 comprises 15 residues. In nucleotides, the CDR3 is TGCGCCAGCAGCGCTCCGGGACAGAACACCGGGGAGCTGTTTTTT. This translates into CASSAPGQNTGELFF. The full variable domain, in which reference TRBV5-1 and TRBJ2-2 provide the parts outside the CDR3, is KAGVTQTPRYLIKTRGQQVTLSCSPISGHRSVSWYQQTPGQGLQFLFEYFSETQRNKGNFPGRFSGRQFSNSRSEMNVSTLELGDSALYLCASSAPGQNTGELFFGEGSRLTVL.

This clone showed up just once. The rearrangement uses TRBV7-6 and TRBJ2-5, with 9 bases aligning to TRBD2. V was pared by 5 bases and J by 4 bases, with 11 bases of the junction left unmatched. This CDR3 contains 16 residues. Germline V gene sequence: CDR1 SGHVS, CDR2 FNYEAQ. The CDR3 DNA is TGTGCCAGCAGCCCTCGGGCTAGCGGGGTTAGAGAGACCCAGTACTTC. Its translation: CASSPRASGVRETQYF.

The chain recombines TRBV7-9 with TRBJ1-2; possibly TRBD1 for D (6 bases). The germline CDR1 and CDR2 sequences are SEHNR and FQNEAQ (reference sequence). The CDR3 covers 17 residues. V was cut by 2 bases and J by 5 bases, with 21 bases left in between. CDR3 bases: TGTGCCAGCAGCTTATCGACAGGCCATTCCTTGGGATATGGCTACACCTTC. It codes for CASSLSTGHSLGYGYTF.

This sequence joins TRBV30 and TRBJ2-6; 8 bases agree with TRBD1. Germline V CDR1 and CDR2: GTSNPN, SVGIG (reference sequence). V lost 1 base and J lost 2; bases outside the gene matches: 4. CDR3 size: 16 residues. The CDR3 region has the DNA TGTGCCTGGAGTGGGACAGGGAATACTGGGGCCAACGTCCTGACTTTC. This sequence encodes CAWSGTGNTGANVLTF.

The chain is built from TRBV9 and TRBJ1-3; D unresolved. V lost 4 bases, J lost 0 bases, and 11 bases lay in between. From germline, CDR1 is SGDLS and CDR2 YYNGEE. This CDR3 spans 15 amino acids. This chain's CDR3 is CASSPRLFSGNTIYF. The CDR3 DNA sequence: TGTGCCAGCAGCCCCAGGCTTTTCTCTGGAAACACCATATATTTT.

The chain has TRBV27 and TRBJ1-2; tentative D call: TRBD1 (6 bases). V lost 6 bases and J lost 8, with 22 bases in between. Germline loops: CDR1 MNHEY, CDR2 SMNVEV (reference sequence). This CDR3 is built from 15 residues. The CDR3 sequence is CASRPLLQGWVGYTF. The CDR3 coding sequence is TGTGCCAGCAGGCCTTTGTTACAGGGATGGGTCGGCTACACCTTC.

This sequence joins TRBV27 and TRBJ2-1, with 8 bases matching TRBD2. Germline V gene data show CDR1 as MNHEY and CDR2 as SMNVEV (reference sequence). The CDR3 spans 14 residues. J lost 0 bases, V lost 10 bases, and 5 bases had no gene match. Here the CDR3 DNA reads TGTGCCACCAAGCGGGGGAGCTCCTACAATGAGCAGTTCTTC. Residues: CATKRGSSYNEQFF.

V gene TRBV5-4 combines with J gene TRBJ2-5, with 8 bases matching TRBD2. The junction had 6 bases not matched to a gene; V was cut back by 0 bases and J by 5 bases. This CDR3 has 15 residues. Germline V gene sequence: CDR1 SGHNT, CDR2 YYREEE (reference sequence). In DNA, the CDR3 is TGTGCCAGCAGCTTGGGGGGGGCTAGCGGGGAGACCCAGTACTTC. Amino acids: CASSLGGASGETQYF.

The chain couples TRBV18 to TRBJ1-5, with 7 bases matching TRBD1. The V and J ends lost 3 bases and 3 bases, in that order; junction bases with no gene match: 11. Germline values: CDR1 KGHSH, CDR2 LQKENI. The CDR3 spans 17 residues. This CDR3 reads CASSPAAGGSNNQPQHF. The CDR3, as DNA: TGTGCCAGCTCACCCGCGGCAGGGGGGAGTAACAATCAGCCCCAGCATTTT.

The chain has TRBV4-3 and TRBJ2-7; possible D gene TRBD1, 8 bases. The CDR3 length is 15 residues. CDR1 LGHNA and CDR2 YSLEER come from the germline V gene. Trimming took off 4 bases at V and 4 bases at J, with 17 bases between the two ends. As DNA, the CDR3 is TGCGCCAGCAGCCGCCTAACAGGGGGGGAATACGAGCAGTACTTC. It codes for CASSRLTGGEYEQYF.

The V gene is TRBV3-1 (or the pseudogene TRBV3-2), the J gene TRBJ2-7; 7 nucleotides line up with TRBD2. The ends lost 4 bases at V and 0 bases at J; junction bases unmatched: 6. The CDR3 covers 15 residues. Germline loops: CDR1 LGHDT, CDR2 YNNKEL (reference sequence). CDR3 sequence: CASSLRSGASYEQYF. CDR3 DNA: TGTGCCAGCAGCCTCAGGAGCGGGGCCTCCTACGAGCAGTACTTC.

The sample holds many counts of this clone. The V gene is TRBV28, the J gene TRBJ2-7; 9 positions match TRBD2. The germline V gene encodes CDR1 MDHEN and CDR2 SYDVKM. The V and J ends lost 6 bases and 0 bases, in that order; junction bases with no gene match: 6. This CDR3 spans 15 amino acids. The CDR3 sequence: CASRYRTSASYEQYF. The CDR3 bases are TGTGCCAGCAGGTATAGGACTAGCGCCTCCTACGAGCAGTACTTC.

This clone was counted between two and nine times. The chain's CDR3 is CSAGQSYEQYF. In DNA, the CDR3 is TGCAGCGCGGGCCAGTCCTACGAGCAGTACTTC. This sequence joins TRBV29-1 and TRBJ2-7; D not resolved. The CDR3 loop spans 11 amino acids. Trimming stripped 7 bases from V and 1 base from J, with 8 bases between. The germline V gene has CDR1 SQVTM and CDR2 ANQGSEA.

This clone is a singleton in its sample. This chain links TRBV7-3 with TRBJ2-1; TRBD1 matches 8 bases. The germline V gene encodes CDR1 SGHTA and CDR2 FQGTGA. The CDR3 is 18 amino acids. Trimming at V came to 2 bases and at J to 4 bases, leaving 13 bases not matched to a gene. CDR3 sequence: CASSLQGAIQRAYNEQFF. The CDR3 nucleotides are TGTGCCAGCAGCTTACAGGGGGCCATTCAAAGGGCTTACAATGAGCAGTTCTTC.

V and J are TRBV28 and TRBJ2-7, with TRBD2 as a possible D gene (6 bases). V was clipped by 7 bases and J by 7 bases, with 20 bases between them. The germline gives CDR1 MDHEN, CDR2 SYDVKM. The CDR3 is 14 residues long. The CDR3 loop reads CASISGGPPLEQYF. CDR3 bases: TGTGCCAGCATCTCAGGAGGGCCGCCCTTGGAGCAGTACTTC.